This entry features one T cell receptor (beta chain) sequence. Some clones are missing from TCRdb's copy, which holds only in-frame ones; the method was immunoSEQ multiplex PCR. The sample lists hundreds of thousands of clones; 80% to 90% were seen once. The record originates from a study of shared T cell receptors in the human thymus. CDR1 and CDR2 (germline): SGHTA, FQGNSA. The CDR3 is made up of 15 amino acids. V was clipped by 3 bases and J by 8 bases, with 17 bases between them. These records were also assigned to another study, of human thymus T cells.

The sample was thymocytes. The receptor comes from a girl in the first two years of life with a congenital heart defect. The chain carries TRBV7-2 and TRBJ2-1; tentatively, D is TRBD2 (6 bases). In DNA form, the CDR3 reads TGTGCCAGCAGCTTGGTAAAGACTAGTCCGGATGAGCAGTTCTTC. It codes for CASSLVKTSPDEQFF.